This passage covers 24 T cell receptor beta chains from one sample sequenced in a study of identical twins. TCRdb reprocessed the 5' RACE reads with MiXCR, giving one entry per CDR3 protein. The sample carries about 1.7 million distinct CDR3 sequences, under 35% recorded once. The sample was cord blood. The receptors shown here come from a newborn girl in good health.

This rearrangement joins TRBV7-9 to TRBJ2-7; D unclear. V shed 5 bases and J shed 6 bases, with 8 bases lying between them. The CDR3 covers 11 residues. CDR1 SEHNR and CDR2 FQNEAQ come from the germline V gene (reference sequence). The CDR3 here is CASSGMREQYF. The CDR3, as DNA: TGTGCCAGCAGCGGTATGCGCGAGCAGTACTTC.

J is TRBJ2-7 and V is TRBV6-5; 8 nucleotides line up with TRBD2. Per the germline V gene, CDR1 is MNHEY and CDR2 is SVGAGI. V shed 5 bases, J shed 2 bases, and the junction held 11 bases outside the gene matches. The CDR3 has 16 residues. CDR3 DNA: TGTGCCAGCAGTCCCCGGGGGGGAGGTGACACCTACGAGCAGTACTTC. Translation gives CASSPRGGGDTYEQYF.

V is TRBV3-1 and J is TRBJ2-7; D is uncertain. Between the trimmed V and J ends, which lost 3 bases and 5 bases, there was a span of 20 bases. The germline V gene has CDR1 LGHDT and CDR2 YNNKEL (reference sequence). This CDR3 spans 16 amino acids. Here the CDR3 reads CASSQGQPGVGHEQYF. CDR3 coding DNA: TGTGCCAGCAGCCAGGGCCAGCCTGGTGTCGGGCACGAGCAGTACTTC.

This clonotype showed up just a few times. The J gene is TRBJ1-4, the V gene TRBV18; D ambiguous. Trimming stripped 1 base from V and 0 bases from J, with 9 bases between. Germline CDR1 KGHSH, CDR2 LQKENI. CDR3 length: 16 amino acids. The CDR3 spells CASSPLSTATNEKLFF. The CDR3 coding sequence is TGTGCCAGCTCACCACTATCCACAGCAACTAATGAAAAACTGTTTTTT.

This clonotype was counted ten times or more. The germline gene is not matched at one end of the junction; a read error may be the cause. In nucleotides, the CDR3 is TGTGCCAGCAGTTTATTGGGACAGGGCTACGAGCAGTACTTC. Translating it yields CASSLLGQGYEQYF. J is TRBJ2-7 and V is TRBV5-1; 9 positions match TRBD1. The V gene's germline CDR1 is SGHRS and CDR2 YFSETQ. This CDR3 comprises 14 residues.

V gene TRBV7-8 combines with J gene TRBJ2-1; no firm D call. CDR1 and CDR2 from the germline V gene are SGHVS and FQNEAQ. The ends were cut back, 5 bases at V and 6 bases at J, with 17 bases in the middle. The CDR3 length is 15 residues. The CDR3 spells CASSPSRSLINEQFF. In nucleotides, the CDR3 is TGTGCCAGCAGCCCAAGCCGGAGTTTAATCAATGAGCAGTTCTTC.

The chain has TRBV3-1 and TRBJ2-1, with 12 bases matching TRBD2. The junction had 8 bases not matched to a gene; V was cut back by 1 base and J by 7 bases. Per germline, CDR1 LGHDT and CDR2 YNNKEL (reference sequence). The CDR3 sequence is 17 residues long. CDR3 sequence: CASSQALTSGSFNEQFF. The CDR3 DNA follows: TGTGCCAGCAGCCAAGCATTGACTAGCGGGAGTTTTAATGAGCAGTTCTTC.

This clonotype was counted between two and nine times. V is TRBV20-1 and J is TRBJ2-3; 13 bases match TRBD2. V was pared by 5 bases and J by 6 bases, with 8 bases of the junction left unmatched. Germline V gives CDR1 DFQATT, CDR2 SNEGSKA (reference sequence). The CDR3 contains 15 residues. As DNA, the CDR3 is TGCAGTGCTCCGGGACTAGCGGGGATGGGGGATACGCAGTATTTT. It codes for CSAPGLAGMGDTQYF.

The table lists this clonotype with many counts. The genes are TRBV7-2 and TRBJ2-5; TRBD2 might be the D (7 bases). CDR3 length equals 15 residues. CDR1 and CDR2 (germline): SGHTA, FQGNSA. The ends were cut back, 0 bases at V and 2 bases at J, with 10 bases in the middle. The CDR3 DNA follows: TGTGCCAGCAGCTTAGCTAGGGGGGGGCAAGAGACCCAGTACTTC. As protein: CASSLARGGQETQYF.

The gene calls are TRBV29-1 and TRBJ1-5; D not certain. CDR1 and CDR2 (germline): SQVTM, ANQGSEA. Trimming shortened V by 6 bases and J by 3 bases, and 12 bases separated the two germline ends. There are 13 residues in the CDR3. The CDR3 sequence: CSVGGRDNQPQHF. CDR3 sequence (DNA): TGCAGCGTAGGAGGAAGGGACAATCAGCCCCAGCATTTT.

This clonotype was picked up a small number of times. This chain uses TRBV13 with TRBJ2-5, with 7 bases fitting TRBD1. Germline V gene data show CDR1 as PRHDT and CDR2 as FYEKMQ (reference sequence). V shed 5 bases, J shed 2 bases, and the junction held 5 bases outside the gene matches. The CDR3 consists of 14 residues. This CDR3 is CASSPTDRQETQYF. CDR3 sequence (DNA): TGTGCCAGCAGCCCAACGGACAGGCAAGAGACCCAGTACTTC.

The chain couples TRBV11-2 to TRBJ1-1; no clear D gene. CDR1 is SGHAT, CDR2 FQNNGV, per germline. V lost 3 bases and J 4 bases, leaving 9 bases between the germline ends. The CDR3 contains 13 residues. CDR3: CASSFYGVTEAFF. The CDR3 DNA reads as TGTGCCAGCAGCTTCTATGGTGTCACTGAAGCTTTCTTT.

As concerns this clonotype: The junction departs from germline at one end; a sequencing error may be responsible. The chain couples TRBV18 to TRBJ2-7; weak D call: TRBD1 (5 bases). The CDR3 loop spans 14 amino acids. The germline V gene has CDR1 KGHSH and CDR2 LQKENI. As DNA, the CDR3 is TGTGCCAGCTCACCACAGGGGCTTTCCTACGAGCAGTGCTTC. Protein: CASSPQGLSYEQCF.

CDR3 nucleotide sequence: TGCGCCAGCAGAACCAGGGGTCAAAGCAAACTGTTTTTT. Its protein product is CASRTRGQSKLFF. The genes are TRBV4-1 and TRBJ1-4, with a possible D match to TRBD1 (6 bases). Looked up from germline, CDR1 is MGHRA and CDR2 is YSYEKL. The CDR3 is 13 amino acids. V lost 6 bases, J lost 11 bases, and 16 bases lay in between.

This clonotype was counted between two and nine times. The rearrangement joins TRBV11-2 to TRBJ1-1, with TRBD1 as a possible D gene (6 bases). Between the trimmed V and J ends, which lost 3 bases and 3 bases, there was a span of 11 bases. The CDR3 loop spans 14 amino acids. Germline CDR1 reads SGHAT; CDR2 reads FQNNGV. The CDR3 coding sequence is TGTGCCAGCAGCTTGCAGTACAGGGACACTGAAGCTTTCTTT. Translated, it gives CASSLQYRDTEAFF.

This rearrangement joins TRBV6-6 to TRBJ1-5; maybe TRBD1 (5 bases). V was trimmed by 2 bases and J by 3 bases, leaving 11 bases between them. Germline V gene lookup returns CDR1 MNHNY and CDR2 SVGAGI (reference sequence). The CDR3 totals 15 residues. The CDR3 loop reads CASSYRGRYNQPQHF. CDR3 nucleotides: TGTGCCAGCAGTTACCGGGGACGGTACAATCAGCCCCAGCATTTT.

This clonotype was recorded a few times. V gene TRBV4-1 combines with J gene TRBJ2-7; possibly TRBD2 for D (6 bases). Germline CDR1 and CDR2: MGHRA and YSYEKL. V lost 2 bases to trimming and J lost 6 bases, with 17 bases between them. This CDR3 contains 15 residues. As DNA, the CDR3 is TGCGCCAGCAGCCAATACTCGGGACTCCCTCGCGAGCAGTACTTC. It is translated as CASSQYSGLPREQYF.

This clonotype was detected a few times. The V gene is TRBV20-1, the J gene TRBJ1-2; D may be TRBD1 (5 bases). The V end was cut by 6 bases, the J end by 2 bases, with 22 bases between. CDR3 size: 16 residues. CDR1 and CDR2 from the germline V gene are DFQATT and SNEGSKA (reference sequence). CDR3 in amino acids: CSAPWSGQFPNYGYTF. The CDR3 DNA follows: TGCAGTGCCCCATGGTCGGGGCAATTCCCAAACTATGGCTACACCTTC.

V usage is TRBV11-2 and J usage is TRBJ2-1, with TRBD2 matching over 9 bases. The V segment lost 5 bases and the J segment 2 bases; nucleotides outside the gene matches: 25. The CDR3 is 22 amino acids. Per the germline V gene, CDR1 is SGHAT and CDR2 is FQNNGV. For the CDR3, the DNA is TGTGCCAGCAGCAATAGTGGTCGAAGGGGCGGTAGCGGGAGATTCCCCTACAATGAGCAGTTCTTC. It is translated as CASSNSGRRGGSGRFPYNEQFF.

The chain couples TRBV27 to TRBJ2-2, with 12 nucleotides matching TRBD2. From germline, CDR1 is MNHEY and CDR2 SMNVEV (reference sequence). V gave up 3 bases and J gave up 6 bases; unmatched junction bases: 2. The CDR3 has 15 amino acids. CDR3 nucleotide sequence: TGTGCCAGCAGTTTCGGACTAGCGGGGTCCGGGGAGCTGTTTTTT. This codes for CASSFGLAGSGELFF.

This clonotype was detected a few times. V gene TRBV7-9 combines with J gene TRBJ2-3, with 11 bases identical to TRBD2. CDR3 length equals 16 residues. Germline CDR1 SEHNR, CDR2 FQNEAQ (reference sequence). V was clipped by 5 bases and J by 5 bases; unmatched bases: 9. The CDR3 nucleotides are TGTGCCAGCAGCCCCAGACTAGCGGGATGGGTAGATACGCAGTATTTT. It specifies CASSPRLAGWVDTQYF. Together with reference TRBV7-9 and TRBJ2-3, the CDR3 gives the full variable domain: DTGVSQNPRHKITKRGQNVTFRCDPISEHNRLYWYRQTLGQGPEFLTYFQNEAQLEKSRLLSDRFSAERPKGSFSTLEIQRTEQGDSAMYLCASSPRLAGWVDTQYFGPGTRLTVL.

The genes are TRBV2 and TRBJ2-4, with D hard to call. Trimming stripped 7 bases from V and 13 bases from J, with 20 bases between. This CDR3 has 13 residues. The germline V gene has CDR1 SNHLY and CDR2 FYNNEI. Here the CDR3 reads CASNVSTRLEQYF. The CDR3 DNA is TGTGCCAGCAATGTTAGTACCCGACTTGAGCAGTACTTC.

On this clonotype: Germline is not matched at one junction end, which may reflect a read error. The chain carries TRBV4-1 and TRBJ1-6; D is undetermined. CDR1 and CDR2 from the germline V gene are MGHRA and YSYEKL. The CDR3 loop spans 16 amino acids. The CDR3 sequence: CASSQDPSQTNSLLHF. CDR3 nucleotide sequence: TGCGCCAGCAGCCAAGATCCGTCACAGACTAATTCACTCCTCCACTTT.

This clonotype was seen just once. At one boundary the junction diverges from the germline segment, which might be a read error. V and J are TRBV27 and TRBJ2-5; 16 bases are a match to TRBD2. The germline V gene encodes CDR1 MNHEY and CDR2 SMNVEV (reference sequence). CDR3 length: 17 amino acids. CDR3 coding DNA: TGTGCCAGCAGTTTATGGGGACTAGCGGGAGGGCCAGAGTCCCAGTACTTC. Translation: CASSLWGLAGGPESQYF.